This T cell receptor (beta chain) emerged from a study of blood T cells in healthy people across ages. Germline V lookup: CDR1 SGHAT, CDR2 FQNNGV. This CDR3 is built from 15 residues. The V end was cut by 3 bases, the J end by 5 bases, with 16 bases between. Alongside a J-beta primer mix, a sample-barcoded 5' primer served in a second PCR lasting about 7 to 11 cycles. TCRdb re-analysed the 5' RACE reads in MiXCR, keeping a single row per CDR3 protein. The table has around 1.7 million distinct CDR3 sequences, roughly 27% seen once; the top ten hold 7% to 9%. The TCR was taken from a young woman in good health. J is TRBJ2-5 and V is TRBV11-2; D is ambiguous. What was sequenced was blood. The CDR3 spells CASSFSGFFGETQYF. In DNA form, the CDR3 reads TGTGCCAGCAGCTTTTCAGGCTTCTTCGGGGAGACCCAGTACTTC.